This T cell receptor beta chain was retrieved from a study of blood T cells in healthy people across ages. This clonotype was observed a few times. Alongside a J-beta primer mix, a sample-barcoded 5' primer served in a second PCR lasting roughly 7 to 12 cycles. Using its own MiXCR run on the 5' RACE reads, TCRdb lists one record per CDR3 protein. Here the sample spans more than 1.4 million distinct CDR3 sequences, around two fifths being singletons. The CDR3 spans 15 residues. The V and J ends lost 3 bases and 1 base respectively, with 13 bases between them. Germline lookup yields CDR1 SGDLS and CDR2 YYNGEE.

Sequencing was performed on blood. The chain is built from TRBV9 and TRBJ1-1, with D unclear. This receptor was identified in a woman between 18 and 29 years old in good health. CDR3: CASSERLIPNTEAFF. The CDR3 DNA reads TGTGCCAGCAGCGAGAGACTCATCCCGAACACTGAAGCTTTCTTT.